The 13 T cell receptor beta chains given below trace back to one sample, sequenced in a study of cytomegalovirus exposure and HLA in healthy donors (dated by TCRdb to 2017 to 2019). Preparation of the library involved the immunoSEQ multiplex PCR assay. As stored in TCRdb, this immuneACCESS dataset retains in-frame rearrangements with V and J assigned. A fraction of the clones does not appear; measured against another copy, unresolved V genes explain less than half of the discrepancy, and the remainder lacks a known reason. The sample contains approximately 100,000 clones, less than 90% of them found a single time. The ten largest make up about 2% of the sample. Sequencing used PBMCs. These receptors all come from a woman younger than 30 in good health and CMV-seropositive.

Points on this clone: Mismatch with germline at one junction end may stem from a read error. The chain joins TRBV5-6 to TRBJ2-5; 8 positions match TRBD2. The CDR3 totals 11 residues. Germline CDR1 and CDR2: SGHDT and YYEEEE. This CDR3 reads CASSWGLVWHF. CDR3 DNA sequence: TGTGCCAGCAGCTGGGGACTAGTTTGGCACTTC. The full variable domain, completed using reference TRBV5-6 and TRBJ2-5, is DAGVTQSPTHLIKTRGQQVTLRCSPKSGHDTVSWYQQALGQGPQFIFQYYEEEERQRGNFPDRFSGHQFPNYSSELNVNALLLGDSALYLCASSWGLVWHFGPGTRLLVL.

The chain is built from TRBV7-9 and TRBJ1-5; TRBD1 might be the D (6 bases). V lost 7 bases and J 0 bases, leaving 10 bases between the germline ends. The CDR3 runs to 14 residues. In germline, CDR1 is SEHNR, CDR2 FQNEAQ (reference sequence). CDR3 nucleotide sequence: TGTGCCAGCAACCGGGACAATAGCAATCAGCCCCAGCATTTT. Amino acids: CASNRDNSNQPQHF.

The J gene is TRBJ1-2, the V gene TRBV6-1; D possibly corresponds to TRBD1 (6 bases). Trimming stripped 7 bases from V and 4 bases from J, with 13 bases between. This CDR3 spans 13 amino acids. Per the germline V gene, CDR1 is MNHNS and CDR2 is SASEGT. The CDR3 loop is CASNGGRSYGYTF. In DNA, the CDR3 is TGTGCCAGCAATGGGGGCAGGAGCTATGGCTACACCTTC.

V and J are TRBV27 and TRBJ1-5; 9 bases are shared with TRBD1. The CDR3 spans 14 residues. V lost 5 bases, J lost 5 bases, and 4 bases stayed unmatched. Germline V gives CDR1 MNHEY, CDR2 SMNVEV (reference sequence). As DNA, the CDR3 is TGTGCCAGCAGTCGCGGGACAGGGCATCAGCCCCAGCATTTT. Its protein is CASSRGTGHQPQHF.

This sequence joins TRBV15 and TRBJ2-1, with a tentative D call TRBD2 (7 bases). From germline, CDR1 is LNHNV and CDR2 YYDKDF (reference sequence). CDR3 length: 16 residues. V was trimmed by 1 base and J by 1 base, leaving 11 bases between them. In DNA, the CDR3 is TGTGCCACCAGCAGAGGGGGAGGGGGTTCCTACAATGAGCAGTTCTTC. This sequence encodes CATSRGGGGSYNEQFF.

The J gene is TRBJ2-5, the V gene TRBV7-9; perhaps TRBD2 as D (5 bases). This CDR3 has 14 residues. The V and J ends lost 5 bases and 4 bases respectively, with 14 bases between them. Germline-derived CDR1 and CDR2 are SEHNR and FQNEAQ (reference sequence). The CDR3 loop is CASSTSQAPETQYF. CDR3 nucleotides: TGTGCCAGCAGCACTAGTCAAGCCCCAGAGACCCAGTACTTC. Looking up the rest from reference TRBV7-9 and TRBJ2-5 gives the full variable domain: DTGVSQNPRHKITKRGQNVTFRCDPISEHNRLYWYRQTLGQGPEFLTYFQNEAQLEKSRLLSDRFSAERPKGSFSTLEIQRTEQGDSAMYLCASSTSQAPETQYFGPGTRLLVL.

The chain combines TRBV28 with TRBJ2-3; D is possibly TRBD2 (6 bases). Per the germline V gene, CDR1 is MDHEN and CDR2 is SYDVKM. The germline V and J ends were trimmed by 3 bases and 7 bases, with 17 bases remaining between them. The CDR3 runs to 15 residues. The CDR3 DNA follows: TGTGCCAGCAGTTTGGGAGGTTTTCATGAGAATACGCAGTATTTT. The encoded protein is CASSLGGFHENTQYF. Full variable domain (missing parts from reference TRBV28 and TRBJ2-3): DVKVTQSSRYLVKRTGEKVFLECVQDMDHENMFWYRQDPGLGLRLIYFSYDVKMKEKGDIPEGYSVSREKKERFSLILESASTNQTSMYLCASSLGGFHENTQYFGPGTRLTVL.

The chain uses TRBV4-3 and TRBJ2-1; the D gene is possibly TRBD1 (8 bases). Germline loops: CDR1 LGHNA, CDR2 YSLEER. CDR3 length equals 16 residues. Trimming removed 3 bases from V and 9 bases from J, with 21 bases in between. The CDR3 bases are TGCGCCAGCAGCCAGGGGGGGGCTAGCGACAGGGGTGAGCAGTTCTTC. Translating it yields CASSQGGASDRGEQFF.

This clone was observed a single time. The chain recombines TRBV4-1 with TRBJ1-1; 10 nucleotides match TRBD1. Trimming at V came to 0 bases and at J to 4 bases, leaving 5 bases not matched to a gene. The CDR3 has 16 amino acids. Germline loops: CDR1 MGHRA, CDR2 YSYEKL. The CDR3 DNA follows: TGCGCCAGCAGCCAAGAGGGGACAGGGGTTTTCACTGAAGCTTTCTTT. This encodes CASSQEGTGVFTEAFF.

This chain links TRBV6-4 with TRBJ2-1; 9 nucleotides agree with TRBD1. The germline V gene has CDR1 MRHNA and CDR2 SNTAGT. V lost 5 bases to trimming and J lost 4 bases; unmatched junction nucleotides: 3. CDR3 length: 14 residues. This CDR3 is CASSSGTGYNEQFF. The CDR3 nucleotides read TGTGCCAGCAGTTCCGGGACAGGGTACAATGAGCAGTTCTTC.

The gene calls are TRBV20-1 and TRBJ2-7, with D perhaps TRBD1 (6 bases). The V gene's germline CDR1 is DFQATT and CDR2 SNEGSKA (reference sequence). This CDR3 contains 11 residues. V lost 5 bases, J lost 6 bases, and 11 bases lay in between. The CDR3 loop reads CSASQGTEQYF. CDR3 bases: TGCAGTGCTTCACAGGGAACCGAGCAGTACTTC.

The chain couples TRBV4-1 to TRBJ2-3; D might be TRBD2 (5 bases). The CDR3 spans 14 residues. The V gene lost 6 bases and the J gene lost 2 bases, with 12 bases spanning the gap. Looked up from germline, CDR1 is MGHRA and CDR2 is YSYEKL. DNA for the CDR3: TGCGCCAGCAGACCCGAGGGAACCACAGATACGCAGTATTTT. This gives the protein CASRPEGTTDTQYF.

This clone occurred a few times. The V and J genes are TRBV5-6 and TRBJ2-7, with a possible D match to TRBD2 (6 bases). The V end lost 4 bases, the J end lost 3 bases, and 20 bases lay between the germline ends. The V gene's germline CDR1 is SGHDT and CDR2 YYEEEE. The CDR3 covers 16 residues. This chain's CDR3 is CASSPWVRGVIYEQYV. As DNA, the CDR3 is TGTGCCAGCAGCCCCTGGGTTCGCGGGGTTATCTACGAGCAGTACGTC.